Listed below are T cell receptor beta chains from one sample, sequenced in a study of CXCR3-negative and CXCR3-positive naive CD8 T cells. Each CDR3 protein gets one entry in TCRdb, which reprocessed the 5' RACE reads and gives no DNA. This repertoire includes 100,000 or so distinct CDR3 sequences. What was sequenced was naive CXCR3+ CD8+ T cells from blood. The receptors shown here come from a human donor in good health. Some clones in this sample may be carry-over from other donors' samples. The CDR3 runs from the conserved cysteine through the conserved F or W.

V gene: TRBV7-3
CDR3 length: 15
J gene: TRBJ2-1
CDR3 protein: CASSLGTSGSNEQFF

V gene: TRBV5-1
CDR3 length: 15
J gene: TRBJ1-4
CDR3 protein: CASSPKQGWDEKLFF

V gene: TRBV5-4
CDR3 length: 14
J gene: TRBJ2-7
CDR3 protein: CASSLTSGVYEQYF

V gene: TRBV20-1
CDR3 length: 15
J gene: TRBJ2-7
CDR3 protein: CSASFGGRAPYEQYF

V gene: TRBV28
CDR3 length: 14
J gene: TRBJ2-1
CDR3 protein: CASSFTGGGNEQFF

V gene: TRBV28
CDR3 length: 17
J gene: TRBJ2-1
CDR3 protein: CASSLLSASGRIGEQFF

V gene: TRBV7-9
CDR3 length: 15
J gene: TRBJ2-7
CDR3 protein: CASSFGQGTLYEQYF

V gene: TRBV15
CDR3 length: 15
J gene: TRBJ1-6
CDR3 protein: CATSRVTGDNSPLHF

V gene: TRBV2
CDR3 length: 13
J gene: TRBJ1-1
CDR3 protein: CASLGFGVTEAFF

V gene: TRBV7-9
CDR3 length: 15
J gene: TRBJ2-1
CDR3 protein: CASSLTGERHNEQFF

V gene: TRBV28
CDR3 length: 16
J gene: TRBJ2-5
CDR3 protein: CASSGTSGSRTETQYF

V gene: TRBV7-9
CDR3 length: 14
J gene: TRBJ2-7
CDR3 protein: CASRPGQGINEQYF

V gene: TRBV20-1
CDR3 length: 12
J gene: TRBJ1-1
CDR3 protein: CSARTGNTEAFF

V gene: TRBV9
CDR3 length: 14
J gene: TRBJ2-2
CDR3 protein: CASAYSRNTGELFF

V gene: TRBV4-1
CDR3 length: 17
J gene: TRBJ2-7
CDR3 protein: CASSQVLRGQGAYEQYF

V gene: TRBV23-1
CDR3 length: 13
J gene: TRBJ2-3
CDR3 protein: CASSRGVTDTQYF

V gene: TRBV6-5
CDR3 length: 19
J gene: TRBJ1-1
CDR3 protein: CASSYSNVPGFISGTEAFF

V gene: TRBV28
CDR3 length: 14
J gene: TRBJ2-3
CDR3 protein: CASSSGLATDTQYF

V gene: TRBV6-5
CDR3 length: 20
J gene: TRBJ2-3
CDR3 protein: CASSRITSDSGIADTDTQYF

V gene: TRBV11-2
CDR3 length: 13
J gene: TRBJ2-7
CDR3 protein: CASSAHTAGEQYF

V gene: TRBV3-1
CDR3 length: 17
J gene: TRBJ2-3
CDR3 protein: CASSQDISASSTDTQYF

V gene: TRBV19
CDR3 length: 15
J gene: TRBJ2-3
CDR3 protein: CASSIGGQSTDTQYF

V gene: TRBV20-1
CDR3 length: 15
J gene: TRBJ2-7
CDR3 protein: CSARVPSGLSYEQYF

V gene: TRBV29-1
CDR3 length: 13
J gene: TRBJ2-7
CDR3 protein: CSVEEGQGYEQYF

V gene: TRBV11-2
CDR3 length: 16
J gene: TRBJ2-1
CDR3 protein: CASSPAGRGSYNEQFF

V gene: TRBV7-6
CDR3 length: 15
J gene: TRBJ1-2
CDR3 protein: CASSLSGTAGVGYTF

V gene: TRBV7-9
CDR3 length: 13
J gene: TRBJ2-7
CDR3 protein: CASSHFGSYEQYF

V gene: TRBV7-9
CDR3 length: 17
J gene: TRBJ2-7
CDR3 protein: CASSLAWGDKAPHEQYF

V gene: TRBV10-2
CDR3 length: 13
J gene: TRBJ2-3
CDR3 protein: CASSGDFIDTQYF

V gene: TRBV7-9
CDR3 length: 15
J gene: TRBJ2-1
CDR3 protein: CASSSRTSAYNEQFF

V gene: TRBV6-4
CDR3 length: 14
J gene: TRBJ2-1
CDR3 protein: CASSDGSSYNEQFF

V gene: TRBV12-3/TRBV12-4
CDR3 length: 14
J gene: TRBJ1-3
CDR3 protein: CASSLDRSGNTIYF

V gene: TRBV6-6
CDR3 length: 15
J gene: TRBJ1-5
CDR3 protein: CASSYPGGGNQPQHF

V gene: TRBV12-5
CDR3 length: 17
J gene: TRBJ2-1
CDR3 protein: CASGLAQVRASYNEQFF

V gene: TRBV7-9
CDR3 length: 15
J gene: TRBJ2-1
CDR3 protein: CASSLSSGRFYEQFF

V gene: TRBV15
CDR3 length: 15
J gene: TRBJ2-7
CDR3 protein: CAISRDRGERYEQYF